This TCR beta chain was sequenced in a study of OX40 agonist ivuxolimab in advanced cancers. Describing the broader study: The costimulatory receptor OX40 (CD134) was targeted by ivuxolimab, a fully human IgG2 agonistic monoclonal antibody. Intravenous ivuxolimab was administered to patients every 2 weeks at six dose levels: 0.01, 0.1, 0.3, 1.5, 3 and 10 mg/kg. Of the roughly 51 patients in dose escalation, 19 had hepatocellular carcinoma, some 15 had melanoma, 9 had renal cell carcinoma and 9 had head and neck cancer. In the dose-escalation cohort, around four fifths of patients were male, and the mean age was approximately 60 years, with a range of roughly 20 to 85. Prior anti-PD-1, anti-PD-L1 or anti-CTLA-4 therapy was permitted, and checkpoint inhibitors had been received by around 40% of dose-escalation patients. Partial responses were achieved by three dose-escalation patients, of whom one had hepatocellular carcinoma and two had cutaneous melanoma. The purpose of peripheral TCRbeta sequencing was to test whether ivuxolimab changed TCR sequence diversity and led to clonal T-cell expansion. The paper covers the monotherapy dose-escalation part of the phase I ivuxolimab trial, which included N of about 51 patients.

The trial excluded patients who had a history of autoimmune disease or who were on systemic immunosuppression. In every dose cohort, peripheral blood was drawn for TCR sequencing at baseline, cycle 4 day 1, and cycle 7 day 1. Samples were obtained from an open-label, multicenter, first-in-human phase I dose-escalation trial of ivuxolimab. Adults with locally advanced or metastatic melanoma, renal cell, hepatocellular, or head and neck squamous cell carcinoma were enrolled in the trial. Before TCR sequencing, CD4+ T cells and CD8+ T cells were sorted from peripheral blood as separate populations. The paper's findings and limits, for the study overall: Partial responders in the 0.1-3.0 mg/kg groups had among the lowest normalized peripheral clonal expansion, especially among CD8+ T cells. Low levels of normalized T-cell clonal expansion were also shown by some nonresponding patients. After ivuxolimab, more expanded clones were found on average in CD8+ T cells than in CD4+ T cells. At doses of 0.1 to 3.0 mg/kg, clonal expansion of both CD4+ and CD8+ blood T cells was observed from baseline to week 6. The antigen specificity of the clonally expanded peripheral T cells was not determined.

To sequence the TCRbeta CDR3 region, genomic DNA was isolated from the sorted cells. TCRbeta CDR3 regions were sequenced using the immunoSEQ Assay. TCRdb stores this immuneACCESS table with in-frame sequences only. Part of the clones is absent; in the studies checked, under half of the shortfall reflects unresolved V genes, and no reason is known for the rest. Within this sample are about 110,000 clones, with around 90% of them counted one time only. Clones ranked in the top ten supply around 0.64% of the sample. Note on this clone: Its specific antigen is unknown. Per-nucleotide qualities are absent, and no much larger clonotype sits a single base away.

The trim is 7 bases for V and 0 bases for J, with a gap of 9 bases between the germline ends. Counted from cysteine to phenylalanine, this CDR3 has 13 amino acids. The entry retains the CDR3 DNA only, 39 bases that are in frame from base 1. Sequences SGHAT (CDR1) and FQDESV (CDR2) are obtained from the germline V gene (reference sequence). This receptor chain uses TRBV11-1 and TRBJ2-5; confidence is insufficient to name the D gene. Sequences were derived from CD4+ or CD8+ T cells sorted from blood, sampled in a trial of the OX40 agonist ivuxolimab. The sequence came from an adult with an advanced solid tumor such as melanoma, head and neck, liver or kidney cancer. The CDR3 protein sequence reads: CASTSRYQETQYF. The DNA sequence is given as TGTGCCAGCACAAGCAGGTACCAAGAGACCCAGTACTTC.